The present T cell receptor (beta chain) was sequenced within a study of vaccination effects on CD4 cells after COVID-19. Study-wide points: Vaccine-induced clones in healthy vaccinees cross-reacted with common cold coronaviruses in only 1 of 255 cases.

Remarks on this clone: Its target is not known.

Ahead of sequencing, the ViraFEST assay grew antigen-specific CD4+ T cells using viral peptide pools. With 10 to 11 days of culture completed, CD4+ T cells were isolated. The CDR3 has 15 amino acids. CDR1 is MNHEY and CDR2 is SMNVEV in the germline V gene (reference sequence). The V gene end was trimmed by 5 bases and the J gene end by 3 bases; junction bases not matched to a gene: 5. Repertoires were generated with immunoSEQ multiplex PCR, while TCRdb's copy carries only in-frame clones and drops some. Of about 20,000 clones listed, about 73% are singletons. The chain recombines TRBV27 with TRBJ1-4; 8 bases align to TRBD1. The receptor was derived from a human donor who received a COVID-19 vaccine. The starting material was CD4+ T cells from PBMCs cultured with HCoV-229E spike peptides, obtained before COVID-19 vaccination. CDR3 in DNA: TGTGCCAGCAGTCCCCAGGGGGCAGCTAATGAAAAACTGTTTTTT. This encodes CASSPQGAANEKLFF.